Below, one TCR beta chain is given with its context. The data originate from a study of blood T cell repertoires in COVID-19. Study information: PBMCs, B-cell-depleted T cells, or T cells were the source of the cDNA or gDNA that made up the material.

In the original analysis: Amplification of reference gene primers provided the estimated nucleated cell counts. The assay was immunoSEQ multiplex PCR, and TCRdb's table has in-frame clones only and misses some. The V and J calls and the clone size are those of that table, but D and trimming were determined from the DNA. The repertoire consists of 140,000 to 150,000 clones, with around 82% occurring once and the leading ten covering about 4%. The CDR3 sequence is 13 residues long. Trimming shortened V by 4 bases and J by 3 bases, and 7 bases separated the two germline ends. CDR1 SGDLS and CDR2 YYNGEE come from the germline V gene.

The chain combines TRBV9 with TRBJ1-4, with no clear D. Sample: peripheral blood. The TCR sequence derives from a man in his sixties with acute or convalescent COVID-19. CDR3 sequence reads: CASSKRPNEKLFF. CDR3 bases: TGTGCCAGCAGCAAGAGGCCTAATGAAAAACTGTTTTTT. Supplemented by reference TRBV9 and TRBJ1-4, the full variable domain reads DSGVTQTPKHLITATGQRVTLRCSPRSGDLSVYWYQQSLDQGLQFLIQYYNGEERAKGNILERFSAQQFPDLHSELNLSSLELGDSALYFCASSKRPNEKLFFGSGTQLSVL.